This T cell receptor beta chain was profiled in a study of blood T cell repertoires in COVID-19. In the study's own analysis: Amplification of reference gene primers was used by the study to estimate nucleated cell counts. Measured with immunoSEQ multiplex PCR; TCRdb has only the in-frame clones, and not every one. V and J calls and clone size follow that table, whereas D and trimming were derived from the DNA. Here the sample spans around 360,000 clones, approximately 87% being singletons. CDR1 is SGHTA and CDR2 is FQGTGA in the germline V gene. V was trimmed by 5 bases and J by 7 bases, leaving 15 bases between them. CDR3 length equals 14 residues.

This TCR was recovered from a woman in her twenties or thirties with COVID-19, enrolled during active disease. The chain links TRBV7-3 to TRBJ2-1, with D unresolved. Specimen: peripheral blood. CDR3 in DNA: TGTGCCAGCAGCCCAGATGCCGTTTCGAATGAGCAGTTCTTC. It codes for CASSPDAVSNEQFF.